This TCR beta chain derives from a study of Ad26.COV2.S vaccination and SARS-CoV-2 variants. For the study at large: Participants got Ad26.COV2.S intramuscularly, once or twice 56 days apart. Study conclusions and caveats: Placebo recipients had lower spike-specific TCR breadth than vaccine recipients. TCR breadth and depth estimates may have understated total T cell responses.

Sequenced by immunoSEQ multiplex PCR; TCRdb stores in-frame clones only, minus some. The sample holds just over 350,000 clones, 70% to 90% seen once. This clone was recorded a few times. Its antigen remains unknown. The CDR3 loop spans 14 amino acids. Looked up from germline, CDR1 is SEHNR and CDR2 is FQNEAQ (reference sequence). V lost 5 bases to trimming and J lost 8 bases, with 18 bases between them. The treatment is: roughly 18 received Ad26.COV2.S at low or high dose, single or two shots; 5 received placebo; per-sample allocation not given. Collection of the samples took place on day 63 after the first injection of vaccine or placebo.

The TCR sequence derives from a person between 18 and 60 years old who received the Ad26.COV2.S COVID-19 vaccine or a placebo. The J gene is TRBJ1-1, the V gene TRBV7-9; D may be TRBD1 (5 bases). The material sequenced was peripheral blood, taken in a trial of Ad26.COV2.S vaccine versus placebo. The CDR3 DNA reads TGTGCCAGCAGCAGCCGGGGAGGGGTCACGGAAGCTTTCTTT. This encodes CASSSRGGVTEAFF.